This section outlines one T cell receptor beta chain sequence together with its context. In this sample, this clone turned up once. Its target antigen remains unknown. The record has no base qualities; no much larger clone is one base away. The data were taken from a study of a mutant IDH1 vaccine in newly diagnosed glioma (dated by TCRdb to about 2021). With regard to the full study: Patients were given eight vaccinations, in weeks 1, 3, 5, 7, 11, 15, 19 and 23, which matched visits V03 through V10. Longitudinal TCRB deep sequencing was done for about two dozen treated patients, wherever samples were available for exploratory analyses. Prior to enrollment, standard therapy consisting of radiotherapy alone, temozolomide alone, or radiochemotherapy with temozolomide had been administered to patients, with the combination being received by most patients. Of the 25 to 40 treated patients, about 60% were male and approximately 38% were female, and the mean age was 40.4 years. Six visits were used for peripheral blood collection: V03 (baseline), V05, V07, V10, V12 and V13. Vaccination was initiated 4-6 weeks after radiotherapy alone, or concurrently with temozolomide cycles in the chemotherapy-containing groups. On the study overall, not on this receptor specifically: Across multiple MHC alleles, vaccine-induced immune responses were seen in around 93% of patients. Pseudoprogression appeared unrelated to alterations in the top peripheral T cell clonotypes detected by TCRB sequencing. The authors noted that analyses of patient blood samples could not be reproduced because of sample limitations. Availability determined which PBMC samples were chosen for TCRB deep sequencing.

Libraries were prepared through the immunoSEQ multiplex PCR assay. Rearranged TCR beta chain sequences were amplified with the hsTCRB Kit following the manufacturer's protocol. TCRB libraries were sequenced on an Illumina MiSeq. Per the original workflow: Demultiplexing, trimming and gene mapping were performed with the kit vendor's proprietary platform. TCRdb's version of the immuneACCESS table is confined to in-frame rearrangements and falls short of the full clone set. An unresolved V gene accounts for under half of the shortfall where checked; the remainder is of unknown origin. V and J calls and clone size are given by that table; D and trimming were obtained from the DNA. The sample has tens of thousands of clones on record, 75% to 85% of them singletons. The ten largest clones add up to less than 6.5% of the sample. This specimen's time point label, interpreted: week 5, during vaccination. Each vaccine dose was 300 ug of a 20-mer mutant IDH1 peptide in Montanide, given subcutaneously with topical imiquimod. Donors had newly diagnosed WHO grade 3 or 4 IDH1-mutant astrocytomas with loss of nuclear ATRX. The samples were drawn from NOA16, a multicentre, single-arm, open-label phase I trial in Germany that tested a mutant IDH1 peptide vaccine in humans for the first time. Genomic DNA for TCRB sequencing was extracted from EDTA blood using the DNeasy Blood and Tissue Kit.

The material sequenced was PBMCs, taken from a glioma patient whose treatment included an IDH1 peptide vaccine. The receptor was derived from a man between 40 and 49 years old with glioma.

For the CDR3, the sequence is CAISDRGYEQYF. The DNA sequence is as follows: TGTGCCATCAGTGACAGGGGCTACGAGCAGTACTTC. The chain employs TRBV10-3 and TRBJ2-7, with a tentative D gene TRBD1 over 6 matching bases. Looking up the germline V gene yields CDR1 ENHRY and CDR2 SYGVKD. The CDR3 sequence holds 12 residues, the cysteine and phenylalanine included. Left in the record is the CDR3 DNA by itself, 36 bases read in frame from the first base. V is reduced by 3 bases and J by 3 bases, leaving a spacing of 6 bases between them.